This T cell receptor (beta chain) originates from a study of shared clonotypes between healthy human individuals. V dropped 5 bases and J dropped 5; count of bases not matched to a gene: 8. This CDR3 region has 15 residues. Germline values: CDR1 KGHSH, CDR2 LQKENI. Unsorted samples drew genomic DNA from 90 million or so PBMCs. The assay ran at deep level. Genomic DNA per cell subset filled all wells of several immunoSEQ plates. TCRdb's table, derived via immunoSEQ multiplex PCR, lists solely in-frame clones and lacks some. The sample carries roughly 450,000 clones, 79% recorded once. What was sequenced was PBMCs. The chain is built from TRBV18 and TRBJ1-2; TRBD1 aligns across 10 bases. This clonotype was sampled from a woman aged 35 to 49 in good health. Some clones in this sample may be carry-over from other donors' samples. For the CDR3, the DNA is TGTGCCAGCTCATCGGACAGGGGGAGACTTTATGGCTACACCTTC. Residues: CASSSDRGRLYGYTF.